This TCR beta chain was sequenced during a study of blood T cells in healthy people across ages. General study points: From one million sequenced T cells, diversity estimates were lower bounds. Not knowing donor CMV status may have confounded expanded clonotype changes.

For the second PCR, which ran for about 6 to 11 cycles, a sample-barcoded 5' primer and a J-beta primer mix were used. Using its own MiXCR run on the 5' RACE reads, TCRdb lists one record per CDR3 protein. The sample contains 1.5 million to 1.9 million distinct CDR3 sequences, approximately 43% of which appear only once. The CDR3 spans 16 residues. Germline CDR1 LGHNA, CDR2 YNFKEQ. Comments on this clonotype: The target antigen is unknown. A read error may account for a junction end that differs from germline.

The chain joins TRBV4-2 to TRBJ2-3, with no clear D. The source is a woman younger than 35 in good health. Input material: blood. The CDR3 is CASSRNLAASTDTQYF. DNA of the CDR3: TGCGCCAGCAGCCGAAATCTTGCGGCTAGCACAGATACGCAGTATTTT.